A selection of T cell receptor beta chains follows, all from one sample in a study of T cells of healthy individuals. TCRdb re-analysed the 5' RACE reads in MiXCR, keeping a single row per CDR3 protein. The sample carries around 100,000 distinct CDR3 sequences, around 17% recorded once. The source is a human donor in good health. Each CDR3 is given without its conserved first and last residue. D genes are given only for firm matches.

J: TRBJ1-2; V: TRBV7-2; D: .; CDR3: ASSTNAYTPNYGYT
J: TRBJ2-5; V: TRBV28; D: .; CDR3: ASSPGRGVGRETQY
J: TRBJ1-1; V: TRBV28; D: .; CDR3: ATGGGGEAF
J: TRBJ2-3; V: TRBV7-2; D: TRBD1; CDR3: ASSPRPDRAADTQY
J: TRBJ1-1; V: TRBV6-2/TRBV6-3; D: TRBD1; CDR3: ATQNPTGGPTEAF
J: TRBJ2-7; V: TRBV14; D: .; CDR3: ASSQVRDAYEQY
J: TRBJ1-2; V: TRBV12-3/TRBV12-4; D: .; CDR3: ASSFLAGRANYGYT
J: TRBJ2-1; V: TRBV5-1; D: .; CDR3: ASSLTTDGPYNEQF
J: TRBJ2-1; V: TRBV7-8; D: .; CDR3: ASSLAGNNEQF
J: TRBJ2-7; V: TRBV2; D: .; CDR3: ASSEAQQSRHEQY
J: TRBJ2-5; V: TRBV7-2; D: TRBD1; CDR3: ASSFNRGRETQY
J: TRBJ2-3; V: TRBV20-1; D: .; CDR3: SARDPVRSTDTQY
J: TRBJ2-1; V: TRBV28; D: .; CDR3: ASSLGGYEQF
J: TRBJ2-4; V: TRBV7-9; D: .; CDR3: ASSPDSHGVAKNIQY
J: TRBJ2-1; V: TRBV7-9; D: .; CDR3: ASSLRDGSYNEQF
J: TRBJ2-1; V: TRBV14; D: .; CDR3: ASSQGGSPLGF
J: TRBJ2-7; V: TRBV7-2; D: .; CDR3: ASRPDARRVYEQY
J: TRBJ2-3; V: TRBV20-1; D: TRBD2; CDR3: SARDLRRGSYTDTQY
J: TRBJ1-5; V: TRBV28; D: .; CDR3: ASSLQAYNQPQH
J: TRBJ1-3; V: TRBV4-1; D: .; CDR3: ASSHGRQSGRRNTIY
J: TRBJ1-6; V: TRBV25-1; D: .; CDR3: ASSEYITGSPLH
J: TRBJ1-5; V: TRBV20-1; D: .; CDR3: SARGGGHGNQPQH
J: TRBJ2-1; V: TRBV5-6; D: TRBD2; CDR3: ASSLFEREDSYNEQF
J: TRBJ2-3; V: TRBV4-3; D: TRBD2; CDR3: ASSLSSGLAGDTQY
J: TRBJ2-1; V: TRBV7-2; D: .; CDR3: ASSPRGWNEQF
J: TRBJ1-5; V: TRBV20-1; D: .; CDR3: SARVDQPQH
J: TRBJ1-2; V: TRBV6-5; D: TRBD1; CDR3: ASSRQGLDYGYT
J: TRBJ1-1; V: TRBV20-1; D: .; CDR3: SARLGGMNTEAF
J: TRBJ2-1; V: TRBV7-8; D: TRBD2; CDR3: ASSLDRVLAGVPYNEQF